Listed below are T cell receptor beta chains from one sample, sequenced in a study of control samples from healthy donors and cancer patients. The data were produced by immunoSEQ multiplex PCR, yet TCRdb's version contains in-frame clones alone and is incomplete. The data contain 25,000 to 35,000 clones, about 80% of them singletons. Sequenced sample: PBMCs. The origin of the receptors is a man aged 55-75 years with head and neck cancer. The CDR3 runs from the conserved cysteine through the conserved F or W. Each record gives: CDR3 length, J gene, D gene, V gene, clone size, CDR3 protein, CDR3 DNA. D genes are given only for firm matches. Clone size is not always given. Where it is, it says once, few, many or a class for expanded clones.

14	TRBJ2-1	TRBD2	TRBV7-9	NA	CASIPMTSGSSLFF	TGTGCCAGCATCCCGATGACTAGCGGGTCGTCCCTTTTCTTC
13	TRBJ1-1	TRBD1	TRBV6-5	NA	CASSWTGSAEAFF	TGTGCCAGCAGCTGGACAGGGAGTGCTGAAGCTTTCTTT
15	TRBJ2-7	NA	TRBV4-3	NA	CASSQVGGPLYEQYF	TGCGCCAGCAGCCAAGTGGGGGGGCCCCTCTACGAGCAGTACTTC
15	TRBJ2-7	NA	TRBV7-2	NA	CASSLWTNGSYEQYF	TGTGCCAGCAGCTTGTGGACTAACGGCTCCTACGAGCAGTACTTC
15	TRBJ2-1	TRBD1	TRBV18	NA	CASSPRQGVIDEQFF	TGTGCCAGCTCACCTCGACAGGGGGTAATCGATGAGCAGTTCTTC
15	TRBJ1-5	NA	TRBV19	NA	CASSTVTGNNQPQHF	TGTGCCAGTAGTACAGTTACAGGGAACAATCAGCCCCAGCATTTT
17	TRBJ1-3	TRBD1	TRBV27	NA	CASSLSLRTGTGNTIYF	TGTGCCAGCAGTTTATCGTTAAGGACAGGGACTGGAAACACCATATATTTT
16	TRBJ2-5	TRBD2	TRBV15	few	CATSRLRLAGVETQYF	TGTGCCACCAGCAGACTTCGACTAGCGGGAGTCGAGACCCAGTACTTC
17	TRBJ2-4	TRBD2	TRBV30	NA	CAWDSGRTFLAKNIQYF	TGTGCCTGGGATAGCGGGAGGACCTTTCTAGCCAAAAACATTCAGTACTTC
15	TRBJ2-7	TRBD2	TRBV6-5	NA	CASKKGTSGNDEQYF	TGTGCCAGCAAAAAGGGTACTAGCGGGAACGACGAGCAGTACTTC
13	TRBJ2-2	NA	TRBV6-4	NA	CASSERDTGELFF	TGTGCCAGCAGTGAGCGGGACACCGGGGAGCTGTTTTTT
14	TRBJ2-5	NA	TRBV7-2	NA	CASSFKGHTETQYF	TGTGCCAGCAGCTTTAAAGGACATACGGAGACCCAGTACTTC
16	TRBJ2-2	NA	TRBV14	NA	CASSQVGALEVGELFF	TGTGCCAGCAGCCAAGTCGGAGCGTTGGAGGTCGGGGAGCTGTTTTTT
15	TRBJ1-1	NA	TRBV9	NA	CASSVFSGDYTEAFF	TGTGCCAGCAGCGTATTCTCGGGGGATTACACTGAAGCTTTCTTT
15	TRBJ2-3	NA	TRBV12-5	few	CASGPSRAYTDTQYF	TGTGCTAGTGGTCCCTCCCGGGCCTACACAGATACGCAGTATTTT
14	TRBJ1-5	TRBD1	TRBV28	NA	CASSLEGATQPQHF	TGTGCCAGCAGTTTAGAGGGGGCGACTCAGCCCCAGCATTTT
14	TRBJ1-5	NA	TRBV6-5	NA	CASSSLGGTQPQHF	TGTGCCAGCAGTAGTCTCGGGGGAACTCAGCCCCAGCATTTT
16	TRBJ2-3	TRBD1	TRBV5-1	once	CASSLTGTGGADTQYF	TGCGCCAGCAGCTTGACCGGGACAGGGGGCGCAGATACGCAGTATTTT
12	TRBJ2-3	NA	TRBV12-3/TRBV12-4	once	CASSFGWDTQYF	TGTGCCAGCAGTTTCGGATGGGATACGCAGTATTTT
15	TRBJ2-3	NA	TRBV24-1	once	CATSDTTRDTDTQYF	TGTGCCACCAGTGATACGACACGGGATACAGATACGCAGTATTTT
15	TRBJ2-7	NA	TRBV11-1	few	CASSLERRPSYEQYF	TGTGCCAGCAGCTTAGAGCGGAGACCCTCCTACGAGCAGTACTTC
14	TRBJ1-3	NA	TRBV30	NA	CAWSVGKAGNTIYF	TGTGCCTGGAGTGTTGGGAAAGCTGGAAACACCATATATTTT
16	TRBJ2-2	NA	TRBV19	once	CASSILLRTNTGELFF	TGTGCCAGTAGTATACTTCTACGCACGAACACCGGGGAGCTGTTTTTT
13	TRBJ2-3	NA	TRBV7-8	NA	CASSSRITDTQYF	TGTGCCAGCAGCTCACGGATCACAGATACGCAGTATTTT
15	TRBJ2-3	TRBD2	TRBV5-1	NA	CASSPGLAGGDTQYF	TGCGCCAGCAGCCCGGGACTAGCGGGAGGAGATACGCAGTATTTT
17	TRBJ2-1	NA	TRBV4-1	NA	CASSQGLQDFSYNEQFF	TGCGCCAGCAGCCAAGGCCTCCAGGACTTCTCCTACAATGAGCAGTTCTTC
15	TRBJ2-5	NA	TRBV24-1	NA	CATSDFFGFQETQYF	TGTGCCACCAGTGATTTTTTCGGGTTCCAAGAGACCCAGTACTTC
15	TRBJ2-7	TRBD1	TRBV5-4	NA	CASSLGDRGWYEQYF	TGTGCCAGCAGCTTGGGGGACAGGGGTTGGTACGAGCAGTACTTC
16	TRBJ2-7	NA	TRBV21-1	NA	CASSKSQGLFSYEQYF	TGTGCCAGCAGCAAAAGTCAGGGCCTCTTCTCCTACGAGCAGTACTTC
14	TRBJ2-7	NA	TRBV24-1	NA	CATSDDSDPYEQYF	TGTGCCACCAGTGATGACAGTGATCCCTACGAGCAGTACTTC
16	TRBJ1-5	NA	TRBV2	NA	CASSAWGEGTRQPQHF	TGTGCCAGCAGTGCCTGGGGTGAGGGTACCAGGCAGCCCCAGCATTTT
14	TRBJ2-5	TRBD1	TRBV27	few	CASSQTGGGETQYF	TGTGCCAGCAGTCAGACAGGGGGAGGGGAGACCCAGTACTTC
12	TRBJ1-1	NA	TRBV11-2	few	CASSLFDTEAFF	TGTGCCAGCAGTCTTTTTGACACTGAAGCTTTCTTT
15	TRBJ2-7	NA	TRBV6-6	NA	CASRNGGGMTYEQYF	TGTGCCAGCAGAAACGGAGGTGGGATGACCTACGAGCAGTACTTC
14	TRBJ2-7	TRBD2	TRBV5-1	once	CASSLGSGSHEQYF	TGCGCCAGCAGCTTGGGCAGCGGGAGCCACGAGCAGTACTTC
13	TRBJ2-7	NA	TRBV19	NA	CASSLVGEGEQYF	TGTGCCAGTAGTCTTGTGGGGGAAGGCGAGCAGTACTTC
16	TRBJ1-4	NA	TRBV11-2	NA	CASSFLTGGVNEKLFF	TGTGCCAGCAGCTTTTTAACTGGTGGGGTAAATGAAAAACTGTTTTTT
12	TRBJ1-1	NA	TRBV27	few	CATMQGNTEAFF	TGTGCCACCATGCAGGGGAACACTGAAGCTTTCTTT
17	TRBJ1-1	TRBD1	TRBV7-6	NA	CASSGRLRGNMNTEAFF	TGTGCCAGCAGCGGTCGACTCAGGGGGAACATGAACACTGAAGCTTTCTTT
15	TRBJ2-3	TRBD2	TRBV20-1	NA	CSASGGTSWADTQYF	TGCAGTGCTAGTGGGGGGACTAGCTGGGCAGATACGCAGTATTTT
15	TRBJ2-7	TRBD1	TRBV19	NA	CASIHRDRDLREQYF	TGTGCCAGTATTCACCGGGACAGAGATTTGCGGGAGCAGTACTTC
18	TRBJ2-6	TRBD2	TRBV19	once	CASSIFGTSGTRANVLTF	TGTGCCAGTAGTATCTTTGGGACTAGCGGCACGAGGGCCAACGTCCTGACTTTC
15	TRBJ2-7	NA	TRBV15	NA	CATSRDRQGPYEQYF	TGTGCCACCAGCAGAGATCGCCAGGGACCCTACGAGCAGTACTTC
17	TRBJ2-5	TRBD1	TRBV4-2	NA	CASSRRGTGTLDETQYF	TGTGCCAGCAGCCGCCGGGGGACAGGGACCCTGGATGAGACCCAGTACTTC
13	TRBJ1-2	NA	TRBV12-3/TRBV12-4	NA	CASSFDSNYGYTF	TGTGCCAGCAGTTTTGACAGTAACTATGGCTACACCTTC
15	TRBJ2-1	TRBD2	TRBV6-5	once	CASSPLAGVAYEQFF	TGTGCCAGCAGTCCTCTAGCGGGAGTCGCGTATGAGCAGTTCTTC
15	TRBJ2-5	NA	TRBV18	NA	CASSPQGLVGETQYF	TGTGCCAGCTCACCACAGGGTTTAGTTGGAGAGACCCAGTACTTC
12	TRBJ2-1	NA	TRBV12-3/TRBV12-4	once	CASSLGGNEQFF	TGTGCCAGCAGTTTAGGCGGTAATGAGCAGTTCTTC
15	TRBJ1-2	NA	TRBV11-1	NA	CASSSSGTTNYGYTF	TGTGCCAGCAGCTCGTCCGGGACTACTAACTATGGCTACACCTTC
15	TRBJ1-4	TRBD1	TRBV28	NA	CASSLRDSVNEKLFF	TGTGCCAGCAGTTTAAGGGACAGCGTAAATGAAAAACTGTTTTTT
14	TRBJ1-5	NA	TRBV3-1/TRBV3-2	once	CASSQERGDQPQHF	TGTGCCAGCAGCCAAGAGAGGGGGGATCAGCCCCAGCATTTT
17	TRBJ2-7	NA	TRBV3-1/TRBV3-2	few	CASSQDLGQILSYEQYF	TGTGCCAGCAGCCAAGATTTAGGACAAATACTCTCCTACGAGCAGTACTTC
15	TRBJ2-5	TRBD1	TRBV7-7	NA	CATGGTGRMQETQYF	TGTGCCACCGGGGGGACAGGGAGAATGCAGGAGACCCAGTACTTC
16	TRBJ1-2	NA	TRBV28	NA	CASSLVSFRGRHGYTF	TGTGCCAGCAGTTTGGTCTCGTTTCGGGGGCGGCATGGCTACACCTTC
11	TRBJ2-5	NA	TRBV5-1	NA	CASSFQETQYF	TGCGCCAGCAGCTTCCAAGAGACCCAGTACTTC
14	TRBJ2-7	NA	TRBV28	NA	CASSLIGGTYEQYF	TGTGCCAGCAGTTTAATTGGCGGGACCTACGAGCAGTACTTC
14	TRBJ1-6	TRBD1	TRBV6-6	NA	CASSNRRGGSPLHF	TGTGCCAGCAGCAACCGCAGGGGGGGTTCACCCCTCCACTTT
15	TRBJ2-2	NA	TRBV5-4	NA	CASSPGRGAPGELFF	TGTGCCAGCAGCCCAGGAAGGGGGGCGCCCGGGGAGCTGTTTTTT
14	TRBJ1-1	TRBD1	TRBV27	NA	CASSLFEDRTEAFF	TGTGCCAGCAGTTTATTTGAGGACAGGACCGAAGCTTTCTTT
15	TRBJ2-7	TRBD2	TRBV28	NA	CASSSGLVFDYEQYF	TGTGCCAGCAGTTCAGGACTAGTGTTCGACTACGAGCAGTACTTC